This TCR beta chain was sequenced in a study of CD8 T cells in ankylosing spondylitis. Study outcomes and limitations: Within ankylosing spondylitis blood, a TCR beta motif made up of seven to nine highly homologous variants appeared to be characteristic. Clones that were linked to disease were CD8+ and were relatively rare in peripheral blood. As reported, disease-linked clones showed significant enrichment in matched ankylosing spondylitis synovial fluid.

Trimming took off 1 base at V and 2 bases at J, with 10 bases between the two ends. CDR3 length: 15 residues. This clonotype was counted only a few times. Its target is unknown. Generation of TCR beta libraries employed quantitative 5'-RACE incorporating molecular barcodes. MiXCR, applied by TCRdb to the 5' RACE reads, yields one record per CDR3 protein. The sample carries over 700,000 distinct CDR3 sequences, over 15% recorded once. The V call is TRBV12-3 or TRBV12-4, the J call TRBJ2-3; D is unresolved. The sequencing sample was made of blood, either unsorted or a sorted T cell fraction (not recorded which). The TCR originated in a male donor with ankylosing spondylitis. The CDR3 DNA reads TGTGCCAGCAGTTTAGTGTCAGTCCCCACAGATACGCAGTATTTT. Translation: CASSLVSVPTDTQYF.